This entry is about one T cell receptor (beta chain). Antigen unknown. These data come from a study of T cell responses to AZD1222 COVID-19 vaccine. General study findings and limits: Researchers took repertoire samples only after the peak T cell response had come. Only a handful of people who got AZD1222 tested seropositive at baseline. Across spike, vaccine-associated CD4 TCRs were found, dominant at 160-218 and 743-854.

V lost 7 bases and J lost 3, with 18 bases in between. Germline CDR1 reads SQVTM; CDR2 reads ANQGSEA. The CDR3 loop spans 14 amino acids. Here immunoSEQ multiplex PCR was the method, and the copy in TCRdb shows in-frame clones only, minus some. The sample carries around 190,000 clones, just over 85% recorded once. Sequenced here: peripheral blood, sampled 28 days after the second AZD1222 dose. The gene calls are TRBV29-1 and TRBJ1-1; D not certain. The sequence was collected from an adult who received the AZD1222 COVID-19 vaccine. This CDR3 reads CSADALGYDTEAFF. In DNA form, the CDR3 reads TGCAGCGCCGACGCGCTGGGATACGACACTGAAGCTTTCTTT.